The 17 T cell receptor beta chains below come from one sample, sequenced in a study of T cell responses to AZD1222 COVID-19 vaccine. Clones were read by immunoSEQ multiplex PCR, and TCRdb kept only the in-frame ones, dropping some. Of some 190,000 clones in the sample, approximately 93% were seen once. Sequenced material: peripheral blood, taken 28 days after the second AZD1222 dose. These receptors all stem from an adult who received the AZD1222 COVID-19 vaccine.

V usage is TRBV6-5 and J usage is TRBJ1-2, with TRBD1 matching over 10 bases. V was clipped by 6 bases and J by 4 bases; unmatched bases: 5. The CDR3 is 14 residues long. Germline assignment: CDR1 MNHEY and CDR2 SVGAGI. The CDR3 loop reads CASRRTGGSYGYTF. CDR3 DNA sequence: TGTGCCAGCAGGCGGACAGGGGGGAGCTATGGCTACACCTTC.

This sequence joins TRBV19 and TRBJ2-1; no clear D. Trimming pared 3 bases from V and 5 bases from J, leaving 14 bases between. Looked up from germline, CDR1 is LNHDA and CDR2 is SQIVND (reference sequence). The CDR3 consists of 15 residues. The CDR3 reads CASSISIPWDNEQFF. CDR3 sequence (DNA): TGTGCCAGTAGTATTAGCATTCCCTGGGACAATGAGCAGTTCTTC.

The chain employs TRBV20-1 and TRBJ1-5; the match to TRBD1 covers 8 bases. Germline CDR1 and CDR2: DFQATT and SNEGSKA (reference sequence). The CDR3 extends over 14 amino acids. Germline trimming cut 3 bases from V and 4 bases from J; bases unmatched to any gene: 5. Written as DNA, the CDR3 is TGCAGTGCTAGTTTTGGACAGGGAAATCAGCCCCAGCATTTT. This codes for CSASFGQGNQPQHF.

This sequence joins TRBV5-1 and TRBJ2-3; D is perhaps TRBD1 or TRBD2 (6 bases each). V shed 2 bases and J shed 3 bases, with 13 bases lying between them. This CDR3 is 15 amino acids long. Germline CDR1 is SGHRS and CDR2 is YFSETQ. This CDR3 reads CASSLQGLQTDTQYF. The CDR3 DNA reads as TGCGCCAGCAGCTTACAGGGACTTCAGACAGATACGCAGTATTTT.

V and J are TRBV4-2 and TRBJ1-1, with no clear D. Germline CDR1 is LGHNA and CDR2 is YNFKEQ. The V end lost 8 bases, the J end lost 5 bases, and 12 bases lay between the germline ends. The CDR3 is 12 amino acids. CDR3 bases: TGTGCCAGCGGCCGGGAGGTGACTGAAGCTTTCTTT. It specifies CASGREVTEAFF.

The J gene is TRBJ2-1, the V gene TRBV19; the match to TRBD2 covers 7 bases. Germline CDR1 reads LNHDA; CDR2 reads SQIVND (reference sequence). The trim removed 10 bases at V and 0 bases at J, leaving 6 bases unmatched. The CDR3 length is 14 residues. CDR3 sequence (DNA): TGTGCCACCATGCGGGAGAACTCCTACAATGAGCAGTTCTTC. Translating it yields CATMRENSYNEQFF.

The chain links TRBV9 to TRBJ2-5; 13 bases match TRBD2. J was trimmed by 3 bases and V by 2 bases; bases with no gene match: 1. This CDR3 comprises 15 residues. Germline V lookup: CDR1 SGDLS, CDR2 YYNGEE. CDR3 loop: CASSVGTSGEETQYF. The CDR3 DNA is TGTGCCAGCAGCGTGGGGACTAGCGGGGAAGAGACCCAGTACTTC.

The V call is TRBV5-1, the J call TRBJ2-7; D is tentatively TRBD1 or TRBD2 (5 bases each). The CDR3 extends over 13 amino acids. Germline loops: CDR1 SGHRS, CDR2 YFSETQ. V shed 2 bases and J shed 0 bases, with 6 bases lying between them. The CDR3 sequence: CASSFGASYEQYF. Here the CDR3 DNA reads TGCGCCAGCAGCTTCGGGGCCTCCTACGAGCAGTACTTC.

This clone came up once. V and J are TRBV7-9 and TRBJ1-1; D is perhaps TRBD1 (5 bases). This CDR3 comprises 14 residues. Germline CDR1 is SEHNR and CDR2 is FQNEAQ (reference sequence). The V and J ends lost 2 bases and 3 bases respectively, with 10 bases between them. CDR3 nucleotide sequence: TGTGCCAGCAGCTTACGAGGGGAGGACACTGAAGCTTTCTTT. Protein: CASSLRGEDTEAFF.

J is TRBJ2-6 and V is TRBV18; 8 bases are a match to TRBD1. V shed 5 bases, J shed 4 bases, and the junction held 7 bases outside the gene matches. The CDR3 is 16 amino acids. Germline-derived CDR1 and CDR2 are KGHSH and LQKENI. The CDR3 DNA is TGTGCCAGCTCATCAGGGGGCGCAGAAGGGGCCAACGTCCTGACTTTC. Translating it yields CASSSGGAEGANVLTF.

The CDR3 spells CASSVADRDRETQYF. CDR3 in DNA: TGTGCCAGCAGCGTAGCTGACCGGGATAGGGAGACCCAGTACTTC. V is TRBV9 and J is TRBJ2-5; a possible D gene is TRBD2 (5 bases). Germline V gene data show CDR1 as SGDLS and CDR2 as YYNGEE. V lost 0 bases to trimming and J lost 5 bases, with 14 bases between them. There are 15 residues in the CDR3.

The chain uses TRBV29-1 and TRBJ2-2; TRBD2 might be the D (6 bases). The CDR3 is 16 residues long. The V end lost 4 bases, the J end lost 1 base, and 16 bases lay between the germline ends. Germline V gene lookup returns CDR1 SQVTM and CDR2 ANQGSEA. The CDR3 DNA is TGCAGCGTTGGATTGGGGGGTGCAGTGAACACCGGGGAGCTGTTTTTT. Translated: CSVGLGGAVNTGELFF.

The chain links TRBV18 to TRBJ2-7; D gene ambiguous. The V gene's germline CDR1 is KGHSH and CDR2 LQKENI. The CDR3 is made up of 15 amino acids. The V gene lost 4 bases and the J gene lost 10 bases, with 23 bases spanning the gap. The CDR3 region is CASSLDPKPPTEQYF. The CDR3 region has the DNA TGTGCCAGCTCACTAGACCCGAAGCCGCCTACCGAACAGTACTTC.

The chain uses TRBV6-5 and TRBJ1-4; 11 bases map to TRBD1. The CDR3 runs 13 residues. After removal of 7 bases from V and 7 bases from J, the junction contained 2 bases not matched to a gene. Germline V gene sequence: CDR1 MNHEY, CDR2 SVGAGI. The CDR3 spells CASKDRGREKLFF. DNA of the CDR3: TGTGCCAGCAAGGACAGGGGGCGTGAAAAACTGTTTTTT.

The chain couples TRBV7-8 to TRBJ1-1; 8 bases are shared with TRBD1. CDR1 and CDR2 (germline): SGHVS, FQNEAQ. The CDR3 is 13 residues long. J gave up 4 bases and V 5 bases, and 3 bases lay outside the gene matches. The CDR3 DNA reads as TGTGCCAGCAGCGTGACAGGGGCCACTGAAGCTTTCTTT. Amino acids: CASSVTGATEAFF.

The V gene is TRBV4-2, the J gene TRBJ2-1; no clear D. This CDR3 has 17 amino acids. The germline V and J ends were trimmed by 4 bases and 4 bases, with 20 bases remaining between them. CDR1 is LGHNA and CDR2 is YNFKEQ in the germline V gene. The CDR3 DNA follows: TGTGCCAGCAGCCGAAACACTCTACATAGGGTTTACAATGAGCAGTTCTTC. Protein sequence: CASSRNTLHRVYNEQFF.

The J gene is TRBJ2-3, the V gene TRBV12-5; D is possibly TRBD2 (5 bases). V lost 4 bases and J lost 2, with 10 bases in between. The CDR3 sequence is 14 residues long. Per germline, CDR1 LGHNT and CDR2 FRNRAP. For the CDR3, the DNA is TGTGCTAGTGGTTCCGGACTGAACACAGATACGCAGTATTTT. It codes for CASGSGLNTDTQYF.